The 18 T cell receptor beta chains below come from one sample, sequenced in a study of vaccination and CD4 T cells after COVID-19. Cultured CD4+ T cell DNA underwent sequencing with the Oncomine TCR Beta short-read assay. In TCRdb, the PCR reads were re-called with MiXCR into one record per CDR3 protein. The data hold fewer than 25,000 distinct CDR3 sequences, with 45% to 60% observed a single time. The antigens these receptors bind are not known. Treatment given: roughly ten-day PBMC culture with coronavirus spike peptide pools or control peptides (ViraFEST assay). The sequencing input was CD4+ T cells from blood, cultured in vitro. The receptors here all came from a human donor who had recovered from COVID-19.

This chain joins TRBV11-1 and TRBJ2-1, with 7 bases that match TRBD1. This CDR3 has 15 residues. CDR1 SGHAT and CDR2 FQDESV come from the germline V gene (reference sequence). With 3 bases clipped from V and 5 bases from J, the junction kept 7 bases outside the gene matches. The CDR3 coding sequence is TGTGCCAGCAGCTTTACGACAGGGTCCCACAATGAGCAGTTCTTC. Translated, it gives CASSFTTGSHNEQFF.

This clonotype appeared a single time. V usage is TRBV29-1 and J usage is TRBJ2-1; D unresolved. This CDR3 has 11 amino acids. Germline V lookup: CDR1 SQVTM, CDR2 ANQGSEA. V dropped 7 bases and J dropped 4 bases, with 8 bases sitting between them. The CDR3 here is CSGYSYNEQFF. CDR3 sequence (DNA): TGCAGCGGGTACAGTTACAATGAGCAGTTCTTC.

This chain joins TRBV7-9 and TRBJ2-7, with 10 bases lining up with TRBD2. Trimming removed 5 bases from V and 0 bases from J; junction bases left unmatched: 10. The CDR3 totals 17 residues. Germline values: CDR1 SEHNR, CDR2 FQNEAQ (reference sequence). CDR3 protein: CASSANRGTSDSYEQYF. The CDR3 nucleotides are TGTGCCAGCAGCGCCAACAGGGGGACTAGCGACTCCTACGAGCAGTACTTC.

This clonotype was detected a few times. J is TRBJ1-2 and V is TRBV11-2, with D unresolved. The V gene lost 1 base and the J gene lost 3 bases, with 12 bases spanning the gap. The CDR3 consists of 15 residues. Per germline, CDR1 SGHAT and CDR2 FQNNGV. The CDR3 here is CASSLGRGPHYGYTF. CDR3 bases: TGTGCCAGCAGCTTAGGTCGGGGTCCGCACTATGGCTACACCTTC. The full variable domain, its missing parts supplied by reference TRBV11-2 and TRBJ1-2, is EAGVAQSPRYKIIEKRQSVAFWCNPISGHATLYWYQQILGQGPKLLIQFQNNGVVDDSQLPKDRFSAERLKGVDSTLKIQPAKLEDSAVYLCASSLGRGPHYGYTFGSGTRLTVV.

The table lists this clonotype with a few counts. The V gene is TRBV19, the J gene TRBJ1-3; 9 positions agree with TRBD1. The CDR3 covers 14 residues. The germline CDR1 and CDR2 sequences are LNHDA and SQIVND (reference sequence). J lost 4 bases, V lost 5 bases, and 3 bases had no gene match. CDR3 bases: TGTGCCAGTAGTTGGACAGGGGACGGAAACACCATATATTTT. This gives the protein CASSWTGDGNTIYF.

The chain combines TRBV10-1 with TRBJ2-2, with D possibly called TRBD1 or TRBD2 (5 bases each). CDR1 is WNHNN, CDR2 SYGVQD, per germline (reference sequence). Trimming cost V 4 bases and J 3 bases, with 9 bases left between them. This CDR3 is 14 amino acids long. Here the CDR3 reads CASSAGTHTGELFF. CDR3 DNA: TGCGCCAGCAGTGCGGGGACCCACACCGGGGAGCTGTTTTTT.

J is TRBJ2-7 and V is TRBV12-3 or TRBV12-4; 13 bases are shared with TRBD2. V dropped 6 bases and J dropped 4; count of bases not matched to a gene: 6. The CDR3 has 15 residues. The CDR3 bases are TGTGCCAGCAGGCCGGGACTAGCGGGGCCATACGAGCAGTACTTC. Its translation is CASRPGLAGPYEQYF.

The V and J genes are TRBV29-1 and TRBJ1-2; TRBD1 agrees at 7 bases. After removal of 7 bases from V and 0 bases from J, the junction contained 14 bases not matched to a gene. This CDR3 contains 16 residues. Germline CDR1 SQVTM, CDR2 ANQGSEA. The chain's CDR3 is CSAVDRIPTANYGYTF. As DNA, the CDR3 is TGCAGCGCCGTGGACAGGATACCTACCGCTAACTATGGCTACACCTTC.

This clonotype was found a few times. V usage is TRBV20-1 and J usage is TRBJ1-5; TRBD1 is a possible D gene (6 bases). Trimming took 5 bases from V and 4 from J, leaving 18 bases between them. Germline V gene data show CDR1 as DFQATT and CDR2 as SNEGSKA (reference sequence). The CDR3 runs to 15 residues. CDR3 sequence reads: CSAQEWGARNQPQHF. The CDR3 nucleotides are TGCAGTGCTCAGGAGTGGGGGGCGAGGAATCAGCCCCAGCATTTT.

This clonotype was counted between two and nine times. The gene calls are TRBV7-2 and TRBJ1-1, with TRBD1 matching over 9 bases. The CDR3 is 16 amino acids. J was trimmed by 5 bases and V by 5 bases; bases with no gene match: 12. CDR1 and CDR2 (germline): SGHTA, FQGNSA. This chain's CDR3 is CASSPGQGYRRTEAFF. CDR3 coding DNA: TGTGCCAGCAGCCCGGGACAGGGTTATCGGAGGACTGAAGCTTTCTTT.

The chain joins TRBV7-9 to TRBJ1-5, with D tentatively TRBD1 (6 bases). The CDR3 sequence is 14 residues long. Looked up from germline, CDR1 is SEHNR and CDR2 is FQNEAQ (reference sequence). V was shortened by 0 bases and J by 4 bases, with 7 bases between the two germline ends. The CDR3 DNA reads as TGTGCCAGCAGCTTAGCAGGGGGAAATCAGCCCCAGCATTTT. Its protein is CASSLAGGNQPQHF.

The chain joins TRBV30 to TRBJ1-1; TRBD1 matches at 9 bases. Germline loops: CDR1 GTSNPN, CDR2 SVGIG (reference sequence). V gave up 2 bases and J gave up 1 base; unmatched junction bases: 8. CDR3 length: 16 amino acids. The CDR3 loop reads CAWSPPRDRANTEAFF. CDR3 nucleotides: TGTGCCTGGAGTCCCCCCCGGGACAGGGCGAACACTGAAGCTTTCTTT.

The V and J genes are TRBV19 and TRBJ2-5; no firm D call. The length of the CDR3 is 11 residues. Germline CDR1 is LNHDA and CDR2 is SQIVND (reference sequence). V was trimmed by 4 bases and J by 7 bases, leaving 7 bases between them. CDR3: CASSTIGTQYF. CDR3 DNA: TGTGCCAGTAGTACCATCGGGACCCAGTACTTC.

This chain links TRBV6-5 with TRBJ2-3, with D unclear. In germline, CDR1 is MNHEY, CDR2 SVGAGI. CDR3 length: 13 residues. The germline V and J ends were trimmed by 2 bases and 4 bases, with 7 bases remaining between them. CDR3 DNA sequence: TGTGCCAGCAGTTACCCAGGCGCAGATACGCAGTATTTT. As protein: CASSYPGADTQYF.

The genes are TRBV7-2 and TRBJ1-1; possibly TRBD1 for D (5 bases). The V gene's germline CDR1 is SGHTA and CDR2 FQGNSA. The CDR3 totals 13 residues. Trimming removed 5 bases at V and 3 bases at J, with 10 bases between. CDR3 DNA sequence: TGTGCCAGCAGCCCGGGGGGGGACACTGAAGCTTTCTTT. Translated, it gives CASSPGGDTEAFF.

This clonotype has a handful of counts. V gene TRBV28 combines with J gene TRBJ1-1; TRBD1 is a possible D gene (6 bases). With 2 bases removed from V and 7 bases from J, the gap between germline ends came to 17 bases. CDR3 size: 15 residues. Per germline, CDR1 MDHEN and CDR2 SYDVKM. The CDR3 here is CASSLSFAGVFEAFF. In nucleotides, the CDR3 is TGTGCCAGCAGTTTAAGTTTCGCAGGGGTATTTGAAGCTTTCTTT.

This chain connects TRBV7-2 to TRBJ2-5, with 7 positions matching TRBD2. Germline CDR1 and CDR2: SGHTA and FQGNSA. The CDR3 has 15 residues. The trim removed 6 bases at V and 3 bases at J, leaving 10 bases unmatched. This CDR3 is CASRKWGGRKETQYF. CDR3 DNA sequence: TGTGCCAGCAGAAAATGGGGAGGGCGAAAAGAGACCCAGTACTTC.

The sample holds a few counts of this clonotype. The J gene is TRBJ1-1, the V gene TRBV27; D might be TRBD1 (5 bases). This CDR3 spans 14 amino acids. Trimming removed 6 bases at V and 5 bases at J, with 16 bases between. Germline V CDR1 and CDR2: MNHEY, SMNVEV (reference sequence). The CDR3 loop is CASRPGSEGTEAFF. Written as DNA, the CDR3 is TGTGCCAGCAGACCAGGGTCGGAAGGAACTGAAGCTTTCTTT.